These 27 T cell receptor beta chains originate from one sample sequenced in a study of blood T cell repertoires in COVID-19. Sequencing used immunoSEQ multiplex PCR; TCRdb keeps in-frame clones, though not all of them. The sample has approximately 220,000 clones; 85% to 90% are singletons. Sequencing was performed on PBMCs or T cells enriched from blood (not recorded which). These receptors originate from a woman aged 18 to 35 in a cohort exposed to, infected with or recovered from COVID-19 (not recorded which).

The rearrangement joins TRBV2 to TRBJ1-5, with D maybe TRBD1 (5 bases). This CDR3 spans 14 amino acids. The V end was cut by 4 bases, the J end by 5 bases, with 12 bases between. Germline V gene data show CDR1 as SNHLY and CDR2 as FYNNEI. CDR3 coding DNA: TGTGCCAGCAGTGTCTGGGGAGGGGATCAGCCCCAGCATTTT. Protein: CASSVWGGDQPQHF.

The chain links TRBV6-5 to TRBJ2-7, with D perhaps matching TRBD1 (5 bases). This CDR3 region has 14 residues. Deletions cut 5 bases from V and 1 base from J, with 12 bases between. CDR1 is MNHEY and CDR2 is SVGAGI in the germline V gene. CDR3 sequence: CASSPSTESYEQYF. The CDR3 DNA is TGTGCCAGCAGTCCATCGACAGAATCCTACGAGCAGTACTTC.

In nucleotides, the CDR3 is TGTGCCAGCAGCACCCCCGGGACAGGGTCCTCTGGAAACACCATATATTTT. Amino acids: CASSTPGTGSSGNTIYF. J is TRBJ1-3 and V is TRBV2, with TRBD1 matching over 9 bases. Germline V gives CDR1 SNHLY, CDR2 FYNNEI. The CDR3 has 17 amino acids. V lost 6 bases, J lost 0 bases, and 9 bases stayed unmatched.

The chain links TRBV27 to TRBJ1-5, with unresolved D. Looked up from germline, CDR1 is MNHEY and CDR2 is SMNVEV (reference sequence). The CDR3 sequence is 13 residues long. The germline V and J ends were trimmed by 6 bases and 1 base, with 7 bases remaining between them. The CDR3 is CASSPQSNQPQHF. The CDR3, as DNA: TGTGCCAGCAGCCCGCAGAGCAATCAGCCCCAGCATTTT.

This chain connects TRBV19 to TRBJ2-3; D perhaps matches TRBD2 (7 bases). The CDR3 length is 12 residues. Per the germline V gene, CDR1 is LNHDA and CDR2 is SQIVND (reference sequence). The germline V and J ends were trimmed by 8 bases and 7 bases, with 13 bases remaining between them. The CDR3 nucleotides read TGTGCCAGTGCGGCGGGGGCTCATACGCAGTATTTT. Protein sequence: CASAAGAHTQYF.

This clone has only one observation. The chain combines TRBV9 with TRBJ2-5, with TRBD2 identical over 7 bases. V was pared by 0 bases and J by 1 base, with 9 bases of the junction left unmatched. There are 17 residues in the CDR3. Germline V gene sequence: CDR1 SGDLS, CDR2 YYNGEE. CDR3 sequence (DNA): TGTGCCAGCAGCGTAGAAGCACTAGCGACCTTCCAAGAGACCCAGTACTTC. Its translation is CASSVEALATFQETQYF.

This clone was seen at least ten times. The J gene is TRBJ2-2, the V gene TRBV30; no clear D. CDR3 length equals 14 residues. Germline V gene sequence: CDR1 GTSNPN, CDR2 SVGIG (reference sequence). The V gene lost 0 bases and the J gene lost 3 bases, with 8 bases spanning the gap. The CDR3 loop reads CAWSVPTHTGELFF. The CDR3 DNA sequence: TGTGCCTGGAGTGTACCCACTCACACCGGGGAGCTGTTTTTT.

J is TRBJ2-2 and V is TRBV7-3, with D possibly being TRBD2 (5 bases). V lost 6 bases to trimming and J lost 5 bases, with 10 bases between them. The CDR3 is made up of 13 amino acids. Germline values: CDR1 SGHTA, CDR2 FQGTGA. The CDR3 spells CASRTGTTGELFF. The CDR3 nucleotides read TGTGCCAGCAGAACGGGAACTACCGGGGAGCTGTTTTTT.

V usage is TRBV5-1 and J usage is TRBJ1-6; the D is unclear. The V end lost 5 bases, the J end lost 8 bases, and 8 bases lay between the germline ends. CDR1 is SGHRS, CDR2 YFSETQ, per germline. The CDR3 extends over 12 amino acids. The CDR3, as DNA: TGCGCCAGCAGACTCGGGGATTCACCCCTCCACTTT. Translation: CASRLGDSPLHF.

The chain couples TRBV21-1 to TRBJ2-3; the listed D gene, TRBD2, was not tested against the DNA. TRBV21-1 is described as a pseudogene. The CDR3 sequence is 14 residues long. CDR3 sequence reads: CASIPSGGPDTQYF. DNA of the CDR3: TGTGCCAGCATCCCGTCGGGAGGCCCAGATACGCAGTATTTT.

Notes on this clone: This same CDR3 is encoded by further DNA sequences in the sample. J is TRBJ1-1 and V is TRBV5-1; 7 bases are shared with TRBD1. V lost 3 bases to trimming and J lost 2 bases; unmatched junction nucleotides: 4. This CDR3 spans 14 amino acids. In germline, CDR1 is SGHRS, CDR2 YFSETQ. The CDR3 nucleotides are TGCGCCAGCAGCTGGGGGACAGCCAACACTGAAGCTTTCTTT. It codes for CASSWGTANTEAFF.

The chain recombines TRBV24-1 with TRBJ2-7; D not certain. The CDR3 covers 13 residues. In germline, CDR1 is KGHDR, CDR2 SFDVKD. Trimming shortened V by 3 bases and J by 2 bases, and 7 bases separated the two germline ends. The CDR3 reads CATSDPLTYEQYF. DNA for the CDR3: TGTGCCACCAGTGATCCTTTAACCTACGAGCAGTACTTC.

The rearrangement uses TRBV3-1 (or the pseudogene TRBV3-2) and TRBJ2-7; TRBD2 matches 11 bases. V lost 0 bases, J lost 6 bases, and 10 bases stayed unmatched. Looked up from germline, CDR1 is LGHDT and CDR2 is YNNKEL (reference sequence). The CDR3 has 17 amino acids. The CDR3 coding sequence is TGTGCCAGCAGCCAAGATTTAGCGGGAGGGCCAAAGGTCGAGCAGTACTTC. It translates to CASSQDLAGGPKVEQYF.

The chain is built from TRBV27 and TRBJ1-2, with 7 positions matching TRBD1. The CDR3 loop spans 15 amino acids. V lost 5 bases, J lost 0 bases, and 6 bases stayed unmatched. The germline CDR1 and CDR2 sequences are MNHEY and SMNVEV (reference sequence). The CDR3 nucleotides are TGTGCCAGCAGTGAAACAGGGGCGCCTAACTATGGCTACACCTTC. Encoded protein: CASSETGAPNYGYTF.

This rearrangement joins TRBV4-2 to TRBJ2-1; TRBD2 is a possible D gene (6 bases). Germline loops: CDR1 LGHNA, CDR2 YNFKEQ. The V gene lost 5 bases and the J gene lost 2 bases, with 13 bases spanning the gap. The CDR3 is 15 amino acids. CDR3 in DNA: TGTGCCAGCAGCTCTGGAGGGGCTCCCTACAATGAGCAGTTCTTC. It is translated as CASSSGGAPYNEQFF.

The chain recombines TRBV7-6 with TRBJ2-5; 8 bases align to TRBD2. CDR1 is SGHVS, CDR2 FNYEAQ, per germline. The V gene end was trimmed by 1 base and the J gene end by 4 bases; junction bases not matched to a gene: 8. CDR3 length equals 16 residues. This CDR3 is CASSLDWTSLGETQYF. The CDR3 nucleotides are TGTGCCAGCAGCTTAGACTGGACTAGCTTAGGAGAGACCCAGTACTTC. Using reference TRBV7-6 and TRBJ2-5 for the parts outside the CDR3, the full variable domain is GAGVSQSPRYKVTKRGQDVALRCDPISGHVSLYWYRQALGQGPEFLTYFNYEAQQDKSGLPNDRFSAERPEGSISTLTIQRTEQRDSAMYRCASSLDWTSLGETQYFGPGTRLLVL.

The table lists this clone with a few counts. The gene calls are TRBV11-2 and TRBJ2-1; 8 bases match TRBD2. Germline V gene sequence: CDR1 SGHAT, CDR2 FQNNGV. J lost 2 bases, V lost 1 base, and 1 base had no gene match. This CDR3 is built from 15 residues. The CDR3: CASSLGRGAYNEQFF. The CDR3 nucleotides read TGTGCCAGCAGCTTAGGGCGGGGGGCCTACAATGAGCAGTTCTTC. The full variable domain, rest sourced from reference TRBV11-2 and TRBJ2-1, is EAGVAQSPRYKIIEKRQSVAFWCNPISGHATLYWYQQILGQGPKLLIQFQNNGVVDDSQLPKDRFSAERLKGVDSTLKIQPAKLEDSAVYLCASSLGRGAYNEQFFGPGTRLTVL.

The genes are TRBV3-1 (or the pseudogene TRBV3-2) and TRBJ2-1, with 10 bases that match TRBD2. Germline loops: CDR1 LGHDT, CDR2 YNNKEL (reference sequence). V shed 4 bases and J 7 bases; nucleotides not matched to a gene: 16. The CDR3 contains 18 residues. CDR3 in amino acids: CASSRRGTSVGWGNEQFF. As DNA, the CDR3 is TGTGCCAGCAGCCGAAGGGGGACTAGCGTCGGTTGGGGGAATGAGCAGTTCTTC.

V usage is TRBV7-9 and J usage is TRBJ1-1; D is uncertain. The germline V gene has CDR1 SEHNR and CDR2 FQNEAQ (reference sequence). Trimming left V 3 bases short and J 3 bases short, with 8 bases between. This CDR3 comprises 13 residues. This CDR3 reads CASSFGLDTEAFF. In DNA, the CDR3 is TGTGCCAGCAGCTTCGGACTTGACACTGAAGCTTTCTTT.

V usage is TRBV28 and J usage is TRBJ2-3, with 12 bases matching TRBD1. CDR1 and CDR2 (germline): MDHEN, SYDVKM. The CDR3 is 16 residues long. Trimming removed 6 bases from V and 5 bases from J; junction bases left unmatched: 9. CDR3 bases: TGTGCCAGCAGCCCACCGGGACAGGGGGCCGTAGATACGCAGTATTTT. Translated: CASSPPGQGAVDTQYF.

The chain couples TRBV5-1 to TRBJ2-1; TRBD2 aligns across 10 bases. This CDR3 has 15 amino acids. The germline V gene has CDR1 SGHRS and CDR2 YFSETQ. The J segment lost 12 bases and the V segment lost 5 bases, leaving 14 bases of the junction unmatched. CDR3 nucleotide sequence: TGCGCCAGCAGTCCTCAATCTGTACTAGCGGGATCGCAGTTCTTC. Its protein product is CASSPQSVLAGSQFF.

The chain couples TRBV27 to TRBJ1-5; the match to TRBD1 covers 9 bases. From germline, CDR1 is MNHEY and CDR2 SMNVEV (reference sequence). The CDR3 is 14 amino acids. Unmatched junction bases numbered 5, after V lost 9 bases and J lost 2 bases. Here the CDR3 DNA reads TGTGCCAGTATGGACAGGGGAGGCAATCAGCCCCAGCATTTT. Its translation is CASMDRGGNQPQHF.

The chain combines TRBV27 with TRBJ1-5; 7 positions match TRBD1. Per germline, CDR1 MNHEY and CDR2 SMNVEV (reference sequence). This CDR3 is built from 16 residues. V lost 4 bases to trimming and J lost 1 base; unmatched junction nucleotides: 7. The CDR3 region has the DNA TGTGCCAGCAGTTCAGCAGGGGGGTTGAGCAATCAGCCCCAGCATTTT. Its translation: CASSSAGGLSNQPQHF.

This clone was recorded once. CDR3 sequence (DNA): TGTGCCAGCACTGGGGGGGGAAGGATCAATCAGCCCCAGCATTTT. It encodes CASTGGGRINQPQHF. The chain couples TRBV7-8 to TRBJ1-5, with D possibly TRBD1 on 5 matching bases. Germline loops: CDR1 SGHVS, CDR2 FQNEAQ. CDR3 length: 15 residues. V dropped 7 bases and J dropped 3 bases, with 16 bases sitting between them. The full variable domain, its missing parts supplied by reference TRBV7-8 and TRBJ1-5, is GAGVSQSPRYKVAKRGQDVALRCDPISGHVSLFWYQQALGQGPEFLTYFQNEAQLDKSGLPSDRFFAERPEGSVSTLKIQRTQQEDSAVYLCASTGGGRINQPQHFGDGTRLSIL.

This sequence joins TRBV11-2 and TRBJ2-5; TRBD2 matches at 7 bases. Per germline, CDR1 SGHAT and CDR2 FQNNGV. Germline trimming cut 6 bases from V and 5 bases from J; bases unmatched to any gene: 6. This CDR3 comprises 13 residues. CDR3 nucleotides: TGTGCCAGCAGTTCCGGGGGGACTGAGACCCAGTACTTC. Its translation: CASSSGGTETQYF.

The chain joins TRBV6-1 to TRBJ2-7; D ambiguous. V was cut by 2 bases and J by 0 bases, with 11 bases left in between. The CDR3 runs to 15 residues. Germline values: CDR1 MNHNS, CDR2 SASEGT. For the CDR3, the DNA is TGTGCCAGCAGTGAACAACGAAGGAGCTCCTACGAGCAGTACTTC. Protein product: CASSEQRRSSYEQYF.

The V gene is TRBV7-6, the J gene TRBJ2-7; 7 bases are shared with TRBD2. V shed 5 bases and J 1 base; nucleotides not matched to a gene: 8. Looked up from germline, CDR1 is SGHVS and CDR2 is FNYEAQ. The CDR3 has 15 residues. The CDR3 sequence is CASSPQQRGSYEQYF. The CDR3 nucleotides are TGTGCCAGCAGCCCCCAACAGCGGGGATCCTACGAGCAGTACTTC.